These 22 T cell receptor beta chains came from one sample sequenced in a study of T cells in Graves' hyperthyroidism and ophthalmopathy. Amplified TCR beta CDR3 regions derived from RNA transcripts. With the HTBI primer set, the TCR CDR3 went through a first round of RT-PCR. From the multiplex PCR reads, TCRdb called clonotypes with MiXCR, one entry per CDR3 protein. Counted here are 250,000 to 300,000 distinct CDR3 sequences, roughly a fifth occurring once; the ten biggest clones make up approximately 35%. Source material: blood. Source of these receptors: a man aged 50-59 years with Graves' ophthalmopathy.

This clonotype was picked up many times. V and J are TRBV30 and TRBJ2-7; no reliable D call. The V gene lost 2 bases and the J gene lost 7 bases, with 9 bases spanning the gap. CDR1 and CDR2 (germline): GTSNPN, SVGIG (reference sequence). This CDR3 region has 11 residues. The CDR3 bases are TGTGCCTGGAGTCTCCCAAATGAGCAGTACTTC. Residues: CAWSLPNEQYF.

The rearrangement links TRBV7-9 to TRBJ1-6, with TRBD1 matching over 8 bases. This CDR3 is built from 15 residues. J gave up 7 bases and V 5 bases, and 7 bases lay outside the gene matches. Germline assignment: CDR1 SEHNR and CDR2 FQNEAQ (reference sequence). This chain's CDR3 is CASSQGAGGNSPLHF. CDR3 coding DNA: TGTGCCAGCAGCCAAGGAGCAGGGGGCAATTCACCCCTCCACTTT. Based on the CDR3 plus reference TRBV7-9 and TRBJ1-6, the full variable domain is DTGVSQNPRHKITKRGQNVTFRCDPISEHNRLYWYRQTLGQGPEFLTYFQNEAQLEKSRLLSDRFSAERPKGSFSTLEIQRTEQGDSAMYLCASSQGAGGNSPLHFGNGTRLTVT.

The V gene is TRBV20-1, the J gene TRBJ2-5; D is unresolved. This CDR3 region has 16 residues. V was pared by 0 bases and J by 2 bases, with 16 bases between. Germline CDR1 reads DFQATT; CDR2 reads SNEGSKA (reference sequence). CDR3 sequence: CSARDTVPGRQETQYF. As DNA, the CDR3 is TGCAGTGCTAGAGACACAGTCCCGGGTAGGCAAGAGACCCAGTACTTC.

V is TRBV9 and J is TRBJ2-1; 10 positions agree with TRBD1. V lost 3 bases, J lost 7 bases, and 7 bases stayed unmatched. The CDR3 loop spans 15 amino acids. CDR1 is SGDLS and CDR2 is YYNGEE in the germline V gene. The CDR3 spells CASSAGTGVANEQFF. In nucleotides, the CDR3 is TGTGCCAGCAGCGCCGGGACAGGGGTTGCGAATGAGCAGTTCTTC.

J is TRBJ2-6 and V is TRBV6-1; the D is unclear. This CDR3 spans 15 amino acids. Germline CDR1 is MNHNS and CDR2 is SASEGT. Trimming removed 7 bases from V and 0 bases from J, with 10 bases in between. In nucleotides, the CDR3 is TGTGCCAGCAACGGACGCACCTCTGGGGCCAACGTCCTGACTTTC. It codes for CASNGRTSGANVLTF.

The genes are TRBV15 and TRBJ1-4, with D maybe TRBD1 (6 bases). The CDR3 consists of 15 residues. Germline V gives CDR1 LNHNV, CDR2 YYDKDF (reference sequence). Trimming stripped 5 bases from V and 7 bases from J, with 17 bases between. The CDR3 DNA reads as TGTGCCACCAGCGAACAGGGTGAAATTTCTGAAAAACTGTTTTTT. Translation: CATSEQGEISEKLFF.

The chain links TRBV4-1 to TRBJ2-1; 11 bases line up with TRBD2. This CDR3 is built from 17 residues. Germline loops: CDR1 MGHRA, CDR2 YSYEKL. V was clipped by 0 bases and J by 7 bases; unmatched bases: 8. The CDR3 sequence: CASSQDIAGGPWNEQFF. The CDR3 DNA sequence: TGCGCCAGCAGCCAAGATATAGCGGGAGGGCCATGGAATGAGCAGTTCTTC.

This clonotype was found many times. V gene TRBV11-2 combines with J gene TRBJ1-3; possibly TRBD1 for D (5 bases). The CDR3 covers 17 residues. V was trimmed by 1 base and J by 2 bases, leaving 15 bases between them. Germline CDR1 is SGHAT and CDR2 is FQNNGV. The CDR3 DNA is TGTGCCAGCAGCTTAGCGGCGACAGTTCGTACTGGAAACACCATATATTTT. This translates into CASSLAATVRTGNTIYF.

This clonotype was counted at least ten times. This chain joins TRBV3-1 and TRBJ1-4; no clear D gene. The germline V gene encodes CDR1 LGHDT and CDR2 YNNKEL (reference sequence). This CDR3 is built from 15 residues. Deletions cut 0 bases from V and 8 bases from J, with 13 bases between. The CDR3 DNA is TGTGCCAGCAGCCAAGATGCCCCCTTGGGGGAAAAACTGTTTTTT. Amino acid sequence: CASSQDAPLGEKLFF.

This clonotype was seen more than once but under ten times. This sequence joins TRBV5-1 and TRBJ1-1; TRBD1 might be the D (6 bases). Trimming left V 4 bases short and J 5 bases short, with 15 bases between. CDR3 length: 14 residues. In germline, CDR1 is SGHRS, CDR2 YFSETQ. CDR3 nucleotide sequence: TGCGCCAGCAGCCCAGGGGAGGGTTGGACTGAAGCTTTCTTT. Protein: CASSPGEGWTEAFF.

The chain employs TRBV5-1 and TRBJ2-5; no definite D call. Trimming pared 4 bases from V and 5 bases from J, leaving 6 bases between. This CDR3 has 11 amino acids. The germline V gene encodes CDR1 SGHRS and CDR2 YFSETQ. The CDR3 DNA sequence: TGCGCCAGCAGCGGACCGGAGACCCAGTACTTC. Its protein product is CASSGPETQYF.

This clonotype was counted ten times or more. The chain joins TRBV15 to TRBJ2-5; the match to TRBD1 covers 8 bases. Germline V CDR1 and CDR2: LNHNV, YYDKDF (reference sequence). The CDR3 spans 16 residues. Losses at the gene ends were 1 base for V and 2 bases for J; bases not matched to a gene: 6. The CDR3 spells CATSRAGTGLQETQYF. The CDR3 nucleotides are TGTGCCACCAGCAGAGCCGGGACAGGCCTTCAAGAGACCCAGTACTTC.

This clonotype was observed many times. The V call is TRBV20-1, the J call TRBJ2-5; TRBD2 agrees at 8 bases. Germline CDR1 reads DFQATT; CDR2 reads SNEGSKA (reference sequence). The V and J ends lost 0 bases and 2 bases, in that order; junction bases with no gene match: 11. The CDR3 has 17 residues. The CDR3 sequence is CSARDSRTSIMQETQYF. In DNA, the CDR3 is TGCAGTGCTAGAGATAGTCGGACTAGCATTATGCAAGAGACCCAGTACTTC.

The chain employs TRBV27 and TRBJ2-6; a weak D match, TRBD1 (5 bases). Germline CDR1 reads MNHEY; CDR2 reads SMNVEV (reference sequence). The CDR3 has 17 residues. Trimming removed 0 bases at V and 0 bases at J, with 9 bases between. The CDR3 loop reads CASSLSRQFSGANVLTF. Here the CDR3 DNA reads TGTGCCAGCAGTTTATCGAGACAGTTCTCTGGGGCCAACGTCCTGACTTTC.

This clonotype was counted many times. The chain is built from TRBV12-3 or TRBV12-4 and TRBJ2-2; a weak D match, TRBD2 (6 bases). This CDR3 is built from 16 residues. Trimming removed 6 bases at V and 3 bases at J, with 17 bases between. CDR3 residues: CASSRVRDRYTGELFF. Written as DNA, the CDR3 is TGTGCCAGCAGCAGAGTGCGGGATCGGTACACCGGGGAGCTGTTTTTT.

There are many counts of this clonotype. The rearrangement uses TRBV27 and TRBJ2-7; possible D gene TRBD1, 5 bases. CDR3 length: 15 amino acids. Trimming removed 5 bases at V and 7 bases at J, with 21 bases between. Germline assignment: CDR1 MNHEY and CDR2 SMNVEV (reference sequence). The CDR3 sequence: CASSPQGSQFGEQYF. The CDR3 DNA reads as TGTGCCAGCAGTCCCCAGGGTTCCCAATTTGGGGAGCAGTACTTC.

This clonotype was counted many times. The genes are TRBV18 and TRBJ1-1, with 10 bases that match TRBD1. This CDR3 region has 15 residues. The germline V gene has CDR1 KGHSH and CDR2 LQKENI. V lost 5 bases to trimming and J lost 4 bases; unmatched junction nucleotides: 7. CDR3 loop: CASSTGTGVGTEAFF. Written as DNA, the CDR3 is TGTGCCAGCTCAACAGGGACAGGGGTAGGCACTGAAGCTTTCTTT. Complete variable domain (other parts from reference TRBV18 and TRBJ1-1): NAGVMQNPRHLVRRRGQEARLRCSPMKGHSHVYWYRQLPEEGLKFMVYLQKENIIDESGMPKERFSAEFPKEGPSILRIQQVVRGDSAAYFCASSTGTGVGTEAFFGQGTRLTVV.

This chain joins TRBV5-1 and TRBJ2-1, with 9 positions matching TRBD2. The CDR3 consists of 15 residues. Trimming cost V 2 bases and J 5 bases; bases outside gene matches: 5. The V gene's germline CDR1 is SGHRS and CDR2 YFSETQ. This CDR3 is CASSFRLADNNEQFF. The CDR3 DNA is TGCGCCAGCAGCTTCCGACTAGCGGACAACAATGAGCAGTTCTTC. The full variable domain, in which reference TRBV5-1 and TRBJ2-1 provide the parts outside the CDR3, is KAGVTQTPRYLIKTRGQQVTLSCSPISGHRSVSWYQQTPGQGLQFLFEYFSETQRNKGNFPGRFSGRQFSNSRSEMNVSTLELGDSALYLCASSFRLADNNEQFFGPGTRLTVL.

CDR3 DNA sequence: TGCGCCAGCAGCCCTTGGACAGGGTCTAACTATGGCTACACCTTC. Amino acids: CASSPWTGSNYGYTF. J is TRBJ1-2 and V is TRBV5-1; 8 bases are a match to TRBD1. Germline V lookup: CDR1 SGHRS, CDR2 YFSETQ. The CDR3 totals 15 residues. Unmatched junction bases numbered 5, after V lost 4 bases and J lost 0 bases.

The chain is built from TRBV14 and TRBJ2-1; no reliable D call. V was clipped by 0 bases and J by 3 bases, with 6 bases between them. Germline CDR1 reads SGHDN; CDR2 reads FVKESK. This CDR3 spans 14 amino acids. CDR3 sequence (DNA): TGTGCCAGCAGCCAAGAGTCGGGCTACAATGAGCAGTTCTTC. Translation gives CASSQESGYNEQFF.

The rearrangement joins TRBV11-2 to TRBJ2-1; D is possibly TRBD1 (6 bases). Germline CDR1 and CDR2: SGHAT and FQNNGV. The length of the CDR3 is 15 residues. Trimming removed 0 bases from V and 7 bases from J, with 13 bases in between. CDR3 loop: CASSLEGAGLNEQFF. Here the CDR3 DNA reads TGTGCCAGCAGCTTAGAGGGGGCAGGGTTGAATGAGCAGTTCTTC.

This clonotype was seen ten or more times. This rearrangement joins TRBV3-1 to TRBJ2-3, with TRBD2 matching over 10 bases. Germline CDR1 reads LGHDT; CDR2 reads YNNKEL (reference sequence). This CDR3 has 16 residues. V was clipped by 4 bases and J by 0 bases; unmatched bases: 4. The CDR3 is CASSPTSGVSTDTQYF. For the CDR3, the DNA is TGTGCCAGCAGCCCCACTAGCGGGGTGAGCACAGATACGCAGTATTTT.